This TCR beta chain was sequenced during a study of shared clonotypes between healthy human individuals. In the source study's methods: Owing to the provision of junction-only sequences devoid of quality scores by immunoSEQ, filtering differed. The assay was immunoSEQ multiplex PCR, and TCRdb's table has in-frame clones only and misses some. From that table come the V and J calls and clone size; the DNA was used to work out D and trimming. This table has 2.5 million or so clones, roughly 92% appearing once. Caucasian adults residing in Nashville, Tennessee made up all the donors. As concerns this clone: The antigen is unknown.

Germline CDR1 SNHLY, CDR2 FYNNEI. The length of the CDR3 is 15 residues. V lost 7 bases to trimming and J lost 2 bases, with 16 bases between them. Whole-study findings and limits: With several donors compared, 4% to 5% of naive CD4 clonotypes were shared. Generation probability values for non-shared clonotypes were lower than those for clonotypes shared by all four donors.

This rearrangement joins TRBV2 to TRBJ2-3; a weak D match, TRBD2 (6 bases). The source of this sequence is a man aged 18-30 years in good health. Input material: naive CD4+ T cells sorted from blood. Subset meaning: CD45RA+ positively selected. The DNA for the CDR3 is TGTGCCAGCAAGGACTACCTAACAACCACAGATACGCAGTATTTT. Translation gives CASKDYLTTTDTQYF.